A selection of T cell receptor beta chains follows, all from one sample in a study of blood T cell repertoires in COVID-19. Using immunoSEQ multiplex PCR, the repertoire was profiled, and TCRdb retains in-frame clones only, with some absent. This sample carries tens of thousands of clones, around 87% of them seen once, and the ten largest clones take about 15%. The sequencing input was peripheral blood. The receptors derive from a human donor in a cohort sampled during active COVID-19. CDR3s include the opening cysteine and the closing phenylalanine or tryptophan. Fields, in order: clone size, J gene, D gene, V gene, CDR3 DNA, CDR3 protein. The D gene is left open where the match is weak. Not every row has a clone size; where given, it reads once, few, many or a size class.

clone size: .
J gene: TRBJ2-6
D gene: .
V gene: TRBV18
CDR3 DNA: TGTGCCAGCTCACCGGGCCCCAGCTCTGGGGCCAACGTCCTGACTTTC
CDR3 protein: CASSPGPSSGANVLTF

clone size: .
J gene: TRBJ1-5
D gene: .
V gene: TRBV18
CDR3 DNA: TGTGCCAGCTCATCCACCATTGTTCGGGACAAGAATCAGCCCCAGCATTTT
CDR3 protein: CASSSTIVRDKNQPQHF

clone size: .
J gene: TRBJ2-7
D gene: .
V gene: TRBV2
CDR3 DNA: TGTGCCAGCAGAAACTCCCCCGGGACTCTACCTGTCTTTGAGCAGTACTTC
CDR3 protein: CASRNSPGTLPVFEQYF

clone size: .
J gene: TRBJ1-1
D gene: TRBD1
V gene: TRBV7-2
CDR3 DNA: TGTGCCAGCAGCCCGGGGGGACAGGGATACCGGGCTTTCTTT
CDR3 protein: CASSPGGQGYRAFF

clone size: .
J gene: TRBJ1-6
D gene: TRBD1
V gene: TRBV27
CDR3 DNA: TGTGCCAGCAGTTCGCGGGACAGATCGAATTCACCCCTCCACTTT
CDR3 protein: CASSSRDRSNSPLHF

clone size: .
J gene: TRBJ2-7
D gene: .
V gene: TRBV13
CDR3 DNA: TGTGCCAGCAGCTCCCCGGGTTACGAGCAGTACTTC
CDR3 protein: CASSSPGYEQYF

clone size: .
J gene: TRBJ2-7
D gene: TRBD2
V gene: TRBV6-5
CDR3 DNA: TGTGCCAGCAGTTCCCAGACTAGCGGAAGCTCCTACGAGCAGTACTTC
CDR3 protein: CASSSQTSGSSYEQYF

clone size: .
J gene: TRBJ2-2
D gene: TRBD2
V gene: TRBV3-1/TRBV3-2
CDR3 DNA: TGTGCCAGCTCTTTGGGAGGGGCGCGGACCGGGGAGCTGTTTTTT
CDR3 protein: CASSLGGARTGELFF

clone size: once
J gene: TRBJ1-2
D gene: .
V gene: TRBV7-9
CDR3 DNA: TGTGCCAGCAGCTTAGAGATGACAGTTTACGCTGGCTACACCTTC
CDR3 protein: CASSLEMTVYAGYTF

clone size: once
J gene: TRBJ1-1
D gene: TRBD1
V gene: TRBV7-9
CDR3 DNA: TGTGCCAGCAGCTCTGGACAGGGTGCCGCTTTCTTT
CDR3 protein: CASSSGQGAAFF

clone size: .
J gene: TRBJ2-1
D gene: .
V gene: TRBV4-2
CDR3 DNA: TGTGCCAGCAGCCAAGTAGCTTCGGGGGTCAATGAGCAGTTCTTC
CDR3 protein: CASSQVASGVNEQFF

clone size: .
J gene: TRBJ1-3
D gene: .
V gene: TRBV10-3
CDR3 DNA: TGTGCCATCAGTGGGACAGACAGCCTCTCGGACACCATATATTTT
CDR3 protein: CAISGTDSLSDTIYF

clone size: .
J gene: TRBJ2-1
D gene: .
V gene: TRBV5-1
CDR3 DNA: TGCGCCAGCAGCTTGCCCGTCGGGAATGAGCAGTTCTTC
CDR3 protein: CASSLPVGNEQFF

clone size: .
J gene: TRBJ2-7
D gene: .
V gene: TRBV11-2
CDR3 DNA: TGTGCCAGCAGCTTAGATCTTGGCATCTCCTACGAGCAGTACTTC
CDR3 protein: CASSLDLGISYEQYF

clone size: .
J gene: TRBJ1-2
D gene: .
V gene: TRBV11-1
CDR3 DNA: TGTGCCAGCAGCTTCGACGGAGGGTCGGGCTACACCTTC
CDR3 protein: CASSFDGGSGYTF

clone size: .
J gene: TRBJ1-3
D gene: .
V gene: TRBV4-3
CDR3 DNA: TGCGCCAGCAGCCAGGCAGGGGCGAGGGCTGGAAACACCATATATTTT
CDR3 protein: CASSQAGARAGNTIYF

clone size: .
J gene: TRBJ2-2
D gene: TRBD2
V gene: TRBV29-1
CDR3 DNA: TGCAGCGTTGAAGGAGGACTAGCGGGAAACACCGGGGAGCTGTTTTTT
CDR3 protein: CSVEGGLAGNTGELFF

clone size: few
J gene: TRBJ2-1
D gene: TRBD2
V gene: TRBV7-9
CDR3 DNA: TGTGCCAGCAGCTTAGTGACTAGCGGAGACGTTTACAATGAGCAGTTCTTC
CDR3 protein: CASSLVTSGDVYNEQFF

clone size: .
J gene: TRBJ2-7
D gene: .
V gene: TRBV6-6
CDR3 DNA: TGTGCCGTTAAGGACTCCGGGAGCTCCTACGAGCAGTACTTC
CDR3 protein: CAVKDSGSSYEQYF